This is a list of T cell receptor beta chains from one sample in a study of patients and donors after allogeneic stem cell transplantation. Each CDR3 protein gets one entry after TCRdb re-called the RT-PCR reads with MiXCR. The sample contains about 160,000 distinct CDR3 sequences, about two fifths of which appear only once. Sequenced sample: blood, either unsorted or a sorted T cell fraction (not recorded which). The receptors originated from a human donor who was either an allogeneic HSCT recipient or a stem cell or donor lymphocyte infusion donor (not recorded which). It is not recorded whose cells these are; they may come from a transplant donor. CDR3s include the opening cysteine and the closing phenylalanine or tryptophan. The order of the fields is D gene, J gene, V gene, CDR3 protein. D genes are given only for firm matches.

d_gene: -
j_gene: TRBJ1-3
v_gene: TRBV7-9
CDR3aa: CASSYLLGGNTIYF

d_gene: TRBD1
j_gene: TRBJ2-3
v_gene: TRBV5-1
CDR3aa: CASSSYPTGTGEDTQYF

d_gene: TRBD1
j_gene: TRBJ1-2
v_gene: TRBV12-3/TRBV12-4
CDR3aa: CASRWTGTYGYTF

d_gene: TRBD1
j_gene: TRBJ1-5
v_gene: TRBV12-3/TRBV12-4
CDR3aa: CASSLTPTRTGDPSNQPQHF

d_gene: -
j_gene: TRBJ1-6
v_gene: TRBV3-1
CDR3aa: CASSHTHMGGNSPLHF

d_gene: -
j_gene: TRBJ1-5
v_gene: TRBV20-1
CDR3aa: CSARDGTVYSNQPQHF

d_gene: -
j_gene: TRBJ2-2
v_gene: TRBV7-9
CDR3aa: CASSQDTGSTGELFF

d_gene: -
j_gene: TRBJ1-2
v_gene: TRBV27
CDR3aa: CASSTPGRSPGAIYGYTF

d_gene: TRBD1
j_gene: TRBJ1-2
v_gene: TRBV7-8
CDR3aa: CASNLRDREGGYTF

d_gene: -
j_gene: TRBJ2-1
v_gene: TRBV4-3
CDR3aa: CASSQETNEQFF

d_gene: TRBD1
j_gene: TRBJ1-3
v_gene: TRBV28
CDR3aa: CASRYTGGGNTIYF

d_gene: -
j_gene: TRBJ1-1
v_gene: TRBV15
CDR3aa: CATSSRTANTEAFF

d_gene: -
j_gene: TRBJ1-4
v_gene: TRBV4-3
CDR3aa: CASSQAGEKLFF

d_gene: -
j_gene: TRBJ1-1
v_gene: TRBV5-1
CDR3aa: CASSWFSNTEAFF

d_gene: -
j_gene: TRBJ1-1
v_gene: TRBV7-9
CDR3aa: CASSPGALGEAFF

d_gene: TRBD1
j_gene: TRBJ2-4
v_gene: TRBV7-2
CDR3aa: CASSPMGQGWTKNIQYF